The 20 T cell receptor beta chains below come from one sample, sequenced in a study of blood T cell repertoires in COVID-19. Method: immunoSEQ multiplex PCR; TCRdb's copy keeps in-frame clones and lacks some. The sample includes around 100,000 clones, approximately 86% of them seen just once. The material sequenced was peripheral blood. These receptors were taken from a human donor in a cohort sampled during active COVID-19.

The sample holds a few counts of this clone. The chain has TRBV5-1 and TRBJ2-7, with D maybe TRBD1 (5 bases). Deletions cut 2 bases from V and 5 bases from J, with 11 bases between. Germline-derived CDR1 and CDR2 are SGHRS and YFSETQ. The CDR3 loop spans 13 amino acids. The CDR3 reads CASSLTGYHEQYF. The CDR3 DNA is TGCGCCAGCAGCTTAACAGGTTACCACGAGCAGTACTTC.

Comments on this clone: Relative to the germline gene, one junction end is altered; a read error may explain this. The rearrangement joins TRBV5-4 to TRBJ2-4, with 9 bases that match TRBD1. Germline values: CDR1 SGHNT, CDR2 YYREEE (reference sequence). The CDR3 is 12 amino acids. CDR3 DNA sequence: TGTGCCAGCAGCTTGGAGGGGACAGGGTGGAACTTC. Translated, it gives CASSLEGTGWNF.

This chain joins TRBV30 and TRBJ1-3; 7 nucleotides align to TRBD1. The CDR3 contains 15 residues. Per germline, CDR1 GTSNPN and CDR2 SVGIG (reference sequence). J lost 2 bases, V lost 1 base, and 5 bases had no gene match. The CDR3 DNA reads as TGTGCCTGGAGTGCGGGGACAGTAGCTGGAAACACCATATATTTT. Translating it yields CAWSAGTVAGNTIYF.

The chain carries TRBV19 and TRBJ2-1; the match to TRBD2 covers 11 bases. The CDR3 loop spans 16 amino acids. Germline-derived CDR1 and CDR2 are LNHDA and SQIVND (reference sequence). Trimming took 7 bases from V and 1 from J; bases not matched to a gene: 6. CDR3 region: CASTRTSGSSYNEQFF. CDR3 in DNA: TGTGCCAGTACCAGAACTAGCGGGAGTTCCTACAATGAGCAGTTCTTC.

The CDR3 region has the DNA TGTGCCAGCAGCTCAGCCGGGTACGAGCAGTACTTC. This sequence encodes CASSSAGYEQYF. V and J are TRBV7-9 and TRBJ2-7; D is unclear. Germline CDR1 and CDR2: SEHNR and FQNEAQ (reference sequence). V was shortened by 4 bases and J by 4 bases, with 8 bases between the two germline ends. The CDR3 has 12 amino acids.

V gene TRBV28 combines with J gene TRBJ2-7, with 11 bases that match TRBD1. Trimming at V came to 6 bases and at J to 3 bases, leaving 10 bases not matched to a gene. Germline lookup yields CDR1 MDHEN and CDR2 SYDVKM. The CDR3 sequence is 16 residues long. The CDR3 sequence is CASSSHGQGALYEQYF. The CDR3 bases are TGTGCCAGCAGCTCACACGGACAGGGGGCCCTCTACGAGCAGTACTTC.

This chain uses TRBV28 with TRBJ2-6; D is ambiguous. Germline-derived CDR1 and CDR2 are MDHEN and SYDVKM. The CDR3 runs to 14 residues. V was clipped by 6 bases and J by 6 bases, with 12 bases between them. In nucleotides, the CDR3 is TGTGCCAGCAGCCGTCCGGTTCAGGCCAACGTCCTGACTTTC. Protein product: CASSRPVQANVLTF.

The CDR3 is CASHPPGVPNEQYF. CDR3 bases: TGTGCCAGCCACCCCCCCGGGGTCCCTAACGAGCAGTACTTC. This sequence joins TRBV19 and TRBJ2-7, with a weak D call TRBD2 (5 bases). V was trimmed by 9 bases and J by 5 bases, leaving 20 bases between them. The CDR3 is 14 residues long. Germline CDR1 is LNHDA and CDR2 is SQIVND (reference sequence).

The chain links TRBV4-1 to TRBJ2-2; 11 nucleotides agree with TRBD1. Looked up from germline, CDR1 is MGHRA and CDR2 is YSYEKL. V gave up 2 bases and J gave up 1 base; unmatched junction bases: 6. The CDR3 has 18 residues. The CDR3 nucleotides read TGCGCCAGCAGCCAACAATGGGGACAGGGGGTGAACACCGGGGAGCTGTTTTTT. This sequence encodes CASSQQWGQGVNTGELFF.

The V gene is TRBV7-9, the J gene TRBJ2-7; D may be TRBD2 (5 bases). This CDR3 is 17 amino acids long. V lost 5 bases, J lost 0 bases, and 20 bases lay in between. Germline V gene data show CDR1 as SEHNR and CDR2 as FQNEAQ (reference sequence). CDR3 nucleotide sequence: TGTGCCAGCAGCCCGCCCAGCGAGCGGCCAAGCTCCTACGAGCAGTACTTC. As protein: CASSPPSERPSSYEQYF.

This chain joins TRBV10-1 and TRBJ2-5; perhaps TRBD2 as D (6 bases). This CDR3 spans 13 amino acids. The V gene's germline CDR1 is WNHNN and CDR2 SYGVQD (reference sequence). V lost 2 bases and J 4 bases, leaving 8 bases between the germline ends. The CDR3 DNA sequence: TGCGCCAGCAGTGAGGGAGGGAGAGAGACCCAGTACTTC. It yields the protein CASSEGGRETQYF.

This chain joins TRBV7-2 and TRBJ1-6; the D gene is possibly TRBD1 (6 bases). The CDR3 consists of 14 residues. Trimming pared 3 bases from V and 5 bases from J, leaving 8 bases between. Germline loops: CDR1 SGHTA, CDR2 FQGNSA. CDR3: CASSFGGHNSPLHF. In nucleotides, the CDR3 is TGTGCCAGCAGCTTTGGGGGCCATAATTCACCCCTCCACTTT. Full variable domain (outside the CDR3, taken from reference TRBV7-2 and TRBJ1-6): GAGVSQSPSNKVTEKGKDVELRCDPISGHTALYWYRQSLGQGLEFLIYFQGNSAPDKSGLPSDRFSAERTGGSVSTLTIQRTQQEDSAVYLCASSFGGHNSPLHFGNGTRLTVT.

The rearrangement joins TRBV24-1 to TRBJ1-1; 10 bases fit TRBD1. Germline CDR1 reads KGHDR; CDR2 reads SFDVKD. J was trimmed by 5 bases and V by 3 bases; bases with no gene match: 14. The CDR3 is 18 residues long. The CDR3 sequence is CATSDASGTGAVRTEAFF. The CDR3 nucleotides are TGTGCCACCAGTGATGCATCCGGGACAGGGGCGGTGAGAACTGAAGCTTTCTTT.

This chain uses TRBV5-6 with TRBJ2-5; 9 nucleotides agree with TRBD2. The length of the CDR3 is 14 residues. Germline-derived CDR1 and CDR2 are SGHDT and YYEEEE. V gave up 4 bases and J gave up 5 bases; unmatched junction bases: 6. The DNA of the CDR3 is TGTGCCAGCAGCGGGCTAGCGGGAATGGAGACCCAGTACTTC. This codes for CASSGLAGMETQYF.

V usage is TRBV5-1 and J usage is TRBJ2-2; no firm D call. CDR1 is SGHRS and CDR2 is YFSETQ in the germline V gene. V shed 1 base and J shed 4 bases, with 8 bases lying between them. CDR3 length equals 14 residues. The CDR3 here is CASSLSMFTGELFF. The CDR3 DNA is TGCGCCAGCAGCTTGTCAATGTTCACCGGGGAGCTGTTTTTT.

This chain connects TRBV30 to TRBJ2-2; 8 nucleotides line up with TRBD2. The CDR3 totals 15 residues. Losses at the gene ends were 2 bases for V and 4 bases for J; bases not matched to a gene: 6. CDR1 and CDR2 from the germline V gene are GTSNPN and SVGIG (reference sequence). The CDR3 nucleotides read TGTGCCTGGAGTAATGTGGCGGGAGGCACCGGGGAGCTGTTTTTT. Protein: CAWSNVAGGTGELFF.

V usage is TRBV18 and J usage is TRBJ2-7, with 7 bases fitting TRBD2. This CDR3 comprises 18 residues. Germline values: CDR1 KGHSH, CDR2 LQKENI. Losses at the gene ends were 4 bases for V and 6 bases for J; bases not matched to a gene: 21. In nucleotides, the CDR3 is TGTGCCAGCTCACTAAACATCCTCTCGGACGGGACGGGGGGCGAGCAGTACTTC. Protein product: CASSLNILSDGTGGEQYF.

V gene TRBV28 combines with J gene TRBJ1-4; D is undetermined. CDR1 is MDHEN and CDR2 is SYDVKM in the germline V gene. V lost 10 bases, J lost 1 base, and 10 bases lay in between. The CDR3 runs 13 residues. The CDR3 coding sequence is TGTGCCACCTCGCGTGTAACTAATGAAAAACTGTTTTTT. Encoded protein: CATSRVTNEKLFF.

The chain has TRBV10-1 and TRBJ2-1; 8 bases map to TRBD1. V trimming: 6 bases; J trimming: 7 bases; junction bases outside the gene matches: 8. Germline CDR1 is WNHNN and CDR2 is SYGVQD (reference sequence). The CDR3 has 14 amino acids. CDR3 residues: CASRAFTGGNEQFF. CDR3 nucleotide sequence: TGCGCCAGCAGGGCGTTTACAGGGGGGAATGAGCAGTTCTTC.

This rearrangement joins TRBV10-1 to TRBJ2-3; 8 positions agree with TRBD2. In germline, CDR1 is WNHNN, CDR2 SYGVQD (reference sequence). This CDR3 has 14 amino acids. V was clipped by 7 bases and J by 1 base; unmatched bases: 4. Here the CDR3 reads CASKSGSGTDTQYF. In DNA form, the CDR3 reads TGCGCCAGCAAGAGCGGGAGTGGCACAGATACGCAGTATTTT.